This section outlines one T cell receptor (beta chain) sequence together with its context. Its antigen is currently unknown. The source of the sample is a study of OX40 agonist ivuxolimab in advanced cancers. Study background: The patients' treatment was ivuxolimab, an agonistic anti-OX40 (CD134) antibody. Dose-escalation cases comprised hepatocellular carcinoma, melanoma, renal cell or head and neck cancer. Aged about 23 to 80 with a mean of 60 years, they were less than 90% male. Whole-study results and caveats: Part of the nonresponder group also had normalized T-cell clonal expansion that was low.

Sequenced by immunoSEQ multiplex PCR; TCRdb stores in-frame clones only, minus some. The sample comprises about 65,000 clones, roughly 87% of which are singletons, and approximately 0.37% rests with the top ten. Germline V gene data show CDR1 as SGHTA and CDR2 as FQGNSA. J lost 2 bases, V lost 7 bases, and 7 bases had no gene match. This CDR3 region has 14 residues. V and J are TRBV7-2 and TRBJ1-2, with 7 bases lining up with TRBD1. The sequencing used CD4+ or CD8+ T cells sorted from blood, collected in a trial of the OX40 agonist ivuxolimab. The sequence was collected from an adult with an advanced solid tumor such as melanoma, head and neck, liver or kidney cancer. This chain's CDR3 is CASTPGQVNYGYTF. The CDR3 bases are TGTGCCAGCACCCCTGGACAGGTCAACTATGGCTACACCTTC.